This is a list of T cell receptor beta chains from one sample in a study of response to subunit inactivated influenza vaccine. MiXCR, run by TCRdb on the RT-PCR reads, gives a single entry per CDR3 protein. The table lists over 400,000 distinct CDR3 sequences, 10% to 15% of them singletons. Specimen: PBMCs from blood, collected roughly 45 days after vaccination. These receptors all stem from a man aged 50-60 years who received an inactivated influenza vaccine. Both conserved end residues are part of each CDR3. The D gene is left open where the match is weak. Clone size appears in some rows only: once, few, many, or a class for an expanded clone.

-,-,TRBJ2-1,TRBV10-3,CAISASEGGDNEQFF,TGTGCCATCAGTGCCTCCGAGGGGGGTGACAATGAGCAGTTCTTC
-,TRBD2,TRBJ2-2,TRBV4-2,CASSAGLASTGELFF,TGTGCCAGCAGCGCGGGACTAGCGAGCACCGGGGAGCTGTTTTTT
-,TRBD2,TRBJ2-4,TRBV4-2,CASSQDGGLENIQYF,TGTGCCAGCAGCCAAGACGGGGGACTAGAAAACATTCAGTACTTC
few,-,TRBJ2-1,TRBV12-3/TRBV12-4,CASSLVAREEQFF,TGTGCCAGCAGTTTGGTAGCGAGAGAGGAGCAGTTCTTC
few,-,TRBJ2-1,TRBV6-4,CASSVSLGDNEQFF,TGTGCCAGCAGTGTGAGTTTGGGTGACAATGAGCAGTTCTTC
-,-,TRBJ1-1,TRBV6-1,CASRLTDRMNTEAFF,TGTGCCAGCAGACTTACCGACAGGATGAACACTGAAGCTTTCTTT
many,TRBD1,TRBJ1-4,TRBV20-1,CSAIAGTGVEKLFF,TGCAGTGCCATCGCCGGGACAGGGGTTGAAAAACTGTTTTTT
few,TRBD2,TRBJ2-2,TRBV11-1,CASSLRTYGLATTGELFF,TGTGCCAGCAGCTTAAGGACCTACGGACTAGCGACAACCGGGGAGCTGTTTTTT
few,-,TRBJ2-5,TRBV7-6,CASSLGRGKETQYF,TGTGCCAGCAGCTTAGGCAGGGGAAAAGAGACCCAGTACTTC
few,-,TRBJ2-7,TRBV15,CATSRAGEAYEQYF,TGTGCCACCAGCAGAGCAGGGGAGGCCTACGAGCAGTACTTC
few,-,TRBJ2-2,TRBV5-1,CASSSPRPEGGELFF,TGCGCCAGCAGCTCGCCTCGACCAGAGGGGGGGGAGCTGTTTTTT
-,-,TRBJ1-2,TRBV29-1,CSVDTGRRDFGTF,TGCAGCGTCGATACAGGGAGAAGGGACTTCGGCACCTTC
-,-,TRBJ2-1,TRBV7-8,CASSKGGEQFF,TGTGCCAGCAGTAAGGGAGGTGAGCAGTTCTTC
few,-,TRBJ2-3,TRBV7-8,CASHRDVADTQYF,TGTGCCAGCCACAGGGATGTGGCAGATACGCAGTATTTT
many,-,TRBJ2-7,TRBV3-1,CASKLYEQYF,TGTGCCAGCAAACTCTACGAGCAGTACTTC
few,TRBD1,TRBJ2-1,TRBV5-1,CASRGGYEQFF,TGCGCCAGCCGAGGGGGCTATGAGCAGTTCTTC
few,TRBD1,TRBJ2-3,TRBV7-6,CASSPTTRQGGDTQYF,TGTGCCAGCAGCCCCACGACGCGACAGGGTGGAGATACGCAGTATTTT
few,-,TRBJ2-6,TRBV6-1,CASRTPSGANVLTF,TGTGCCAGCAGAACACCCTCTGGGGCCAACGTCCTGACTTTC
few,TRBD2,TRBJ2-7,TRBV7-8,CASSPAGGRTGEQYF,TGTGCCAGCAGCCCAGCTGGCGGGAGGACGGGGGAGCAGTACTTC
-,-,TRBJ2-2,TRBV5-1,CASSLSPQMNTGELFF,TGCGCCAGCAGCCTCAGCCCCCAGATGAACACCGGGGAGCTGTTTTTT
few,-,TRBJ2-1,TRBV21-1,CASSKVELRRNEQFF,TGTGCCAGCAGCAAAGTTGAGCTCAGGAGGAATGAGCAGTTCTTC
few,-,TRBJ2-7,TRBV7-2,CASSSRFYEQYF,TGTGCCAGCAGCTCCCGGTTCTACGAGCAGTACTTC
-,-,TRBJ1-2,TRBV12-3/TRBV12-4,CASSGPMTF,TGTGCCAGCAGCGGACCCATGACCTTC
-,-,TRBJ2-5,TRBV5-4,CASSSWGLRETQYF,TGTGCCAGCAGCTCGTGGGGACTGAGAGAGACCCAGTACTTC
-,-,TRBJ2-1,TRBV20-1,CSASTRGRAVNEQFF,TGCAGTGCTTCTACTCGGGGACGAGCAGTCAATGAGCAGTTCTTC
-,TRBD2,TRBJ2-5,TRBV4-2,CASSQATSGGQETQYF,TGTGCCAGCAGCCAGGCGACTAGCGGGGGCCAAGAGACCCAGTACTTC
few,-,TRBJ2-7,TRBV20-1,CSARPPRDYEQYF,TGCAGTGCTAGACCTCCCCGGGACTACGAGCAGTACTTC
few,-,TRBJ2-7,TRBV7-9,CASSLVASEQYF,TGTGCCAGCAGCTTAGTAGCCTCCGAGCAGTACTTC
few,-,TRBJ2-3,TRBV28,CASSLYNTDTQYF,TGTGCCAGCAGTTTATATAACACAGATACGCAGTATTTT
-,-,TRBJ2-5,TRBV5-1,CASSHGQGTETQYF,TGCGCCAGCAGCCACGGGCAGGGGACAGAGACCCAGTACTTC
few,-,TRBJ2-7,TRBV3-1,CASSQASGGHRSYEQYF,TGTGCCAGCAGCCAAGCTAGTGGGGGACACCGATCCTACGAGCAGTACTTC
few,-,TRBJ2-7,TRBV6-5,CASSYNMGPEGQYF,TGTGCCAGCAGTTATAATATGGGACCAGAAGGGCAGTACTTC
-,TRBD2,TRBJ2-1,TRBV24-1,CATSEGLAGGRYNEQFF,TGTGCCACCAGTGAAGGACTAGCGGGGGGCAGGTACAATGAGCAGTTCTTC
-,TRBD2,TRBJ2-3,TRBV18,CASSQTGGGRTDTQYF,TGTGCCAGCTCACAGACGGGAGGCGGGAGAACAGATACGCAGTATTTT
few,-,TRBJ1-2,TRBV27,CASSPSRPHYGYTF,TGTGCCAGCAGTCCCAGCAGGCCCCACTATGGCTACACCTTC
few,-,TRBJ2-3,TRBV7-3,CASSSNPSYIDTQYF,TGTGCCAGCAGCTCCAACCCTAGCTACATAGATACGCAGTATTTT
few,-,TRBJ1-1,TRBV7-3,CASSLKRRTMYTEAFF,TGTGCCAGCAGCTTAAAACGTCGGACGATGTACACTGAAGCTTTCTTT
few,TRBD1,TRBJ2-5,TRBV24-1,CATSDIRTGSQETQYF,TGTGCCACCAGTGATATAAGGACAGGGTCCCAAGAGACCCAGTACTTC
-,-,TRBJ2-3,TRBV12-3/TRBV12-4,CASSLALRATDTQYF,TGTGCCAGCAGTTTAGCGCTAAGGGCCACAGATACGCAGTATTTT
few,-,TRBJ1-2,TRBV20-1,CSARSPRGRGYTF,TGCAGTGCTAGATCTCCCAGGGGTCGCGGCTACACCTTC
few,-,TRBJ2-3,TRBV3-1,CASSQGAGPTDTQYF,TGTGCCAGCAGCCAGGGGGCGGGGCCCACAGATACGCAGTATTTT
-,TRBD2,TRBJ2-5,TRBV11-2,CASSPRGLAGETQYF,TGTGCCAGCAGCCCCAGGGGACTAGCGGGGGAGACCCAGTACTTC
-,-,TRBJ1-6,TRBV12-3/TRBV12-4,CASSLNQGVPGNSPLHF,TGTGCCAGCAGTTTAAATCAAGGGGTTCCCGGTAATTCACCCCTCCACTTT
-,TRBD1,TRBJ2-7,TRBV28,CASSPDRGLGEQYF,TGTGCCAGCAGTCCAGACAGGGGGCTGGGAGAGCAGTACTTC
few,-,TRBJ1-2,TRBV5-1,CASSLNGPMEDGYTF,TGCGCCAGCAGCTTGAATGGGCCAATGGAGGATGGCTACACCTTC
many,TRBD2,TRBJ2-5,TRBV5-1,CASSRTSPGETQYF,TGCGCCAGCAGCAGGACTAGCCCTGGGGAGACCCAGTACTTC
many,-,TRBJ2-3,TRBV12-3/TRBV12-4,CASSSTGIDTQYF,TGTGCCAGCAGTTCTACAGGGATAGATACGCAGTATTTT
many,TRBD2,TRBJ2-2,TRBV7-2,CASSSRTSGNTGELFF,TGCGCCAGCAGCTCGCGGACTAGCGGGAACACCGGGGAGCTGTTTTTT
-,TRBD2,TRBJ2-1,TRBV5-1,CASSSPTGGKSNSGASYNEQFF,TGCGCCAGCAGCTCGCCTACCGGGGGGAAGAGTAATAGCGGCGCCTCCTACAATGAGCAGTTCTTC
many,TRBD1,TRBJ1-4,TRBV7-9,CASSPRQGFEKLFF,TGTGCCAGCAGCCCACGACAGGGATTTGAAAAACTGTTTTTT